These T cell receptor beta chains were read from a single sample in a study of blood T cell repertoires in COVID-19. The data were produced by immunoSEQ multiplex PCR, yet TCRdb's version contains in-frame clones alone and is incomplete. The sample has just under 60,000 clones; 80% to 85% are singletons. The specimen was peripheral blood. The source is a man older than 75 with COVID-19, enrolled during active disease. CDR3s include the opening cysteine and the closing phenylalanine or tryptophan. The D gene is left open where the match is weak. Some rows mark clone size as missing; the rest say once, few, many or name a class of expanded clone.

V	J	size	D	DNA	CDR3
TRBV27	TRBJ1-1	.	.	TGTGCCAGCAGACCCTCTTTACAGAACACTGAAGCTTTCTTT	CASRPSLQNTEAFF
TRBV7-3	TRBJ1-1	.	TRBD1	TGTGCCAGCAGCCCTCAACAGGGGGCGGGGACTGAAGCTTTCTTT	CASSPQQGAGTEAFF
TRBV7-9	TRBJ2-7	.	TRBD2	TGTGCCAGCAGCTTGACTAGCGGCCCCTACGAGCAGTACTTC	CASSLTSGPYEQYF
TRBV7-9	TRBJ2-3	.	.	TGTGCCAGCAGCTTAGGACAGGGACTCACAGATACGCAGTATTTT	CASSLGQGLTDTQYF
TRBV25-1	TRBJ2-5	.	.	TGTGCCAGCAGTGAATCCCCCGGTAGACCGAGGCAAGAGACCCAGTACTTC	CASSESPGRPRQETQYF
TRBV14	TRBJ1-4	.	.	TGTGCCAGCAGCCAGTACCAGGACAGCTATCCGTTTTTT	CASSQYQDSYPFF
TRBV18	TRBJ1-6	.	.	TGTGCCAGCTCACCACGGGGCAGGGGAGATTCACCCCTCCACTTT	CASSPRGRGDSPLHF
TRBV5-1	TRBJ2-1	.	.	TGCGCCAGCAGCTTGGGGGCAGGGGACAATGAGCAGTTCTTC	CASSLGAGDNEQFF
TRBV11-3	TRBJ1-2	.	TRBD1	TGTGCCAGCAGCTTAGAAGCGGGCAGGGGGCCGTTCTGGGCTAACTATGGCTACACCTTC	CASSLEAGRGPFWANYGYTF
TRBV27	TRBJ1-5	few	TRBD1	TGTGCCAGCAGTCTCACAGGGGACAATCAGCCCCAGCATTTT	CASSLTGDNQPQHF
TRBV4-3	TRBJ2-6	.	TRBD1	TGCGCCAGCAGCCAGATATTGGGACAGGAATTCTCTGGGGCCAACGTCCTGACTTTC	CASSQILGQEFSGANVLTF
TRBV6-5	TRBJ2-5	.	TRBD2	TGTGCCAGCAGCTCGGGACTACGAGGAGAGGCCCAGTACTTC	CASSSGLRGEAQYF
TRBV12-3/TRBV12-4	TRBJ1-1	.	.	TGTGCCAGCAGTCAGATGGGGAGTGAAGCTTTCTTT	CASSQMGSEAFF
TRBV4-3	TRBJ1-5	once	.	TGCGCCAGCAGCCAAGGCCTCCACGGGAATCAGCCCCAGCATTTT	CASSQGLHGNQPQHF
TRBV29-1	TRBJ1-2	.	.	TGCAGCGTTGAACGCCCGGGGTCGAGTGGCTACACCTTC	CSVERPGSSGYTF
TRBV29-1	TRBJ1-1	.	.	TGCAGCGCGACTTCAACTGAAGCTTTCTTT	CSATSTEAFF
TRBV10-3	TRBJ1-2	.	.	TGTGCCATCACCCAGGGTGAGGACCAGAATGGCTACACCTTC	CAITQGEDQNGYTF
TRBV24-1	TRBJ2-5	.	.	TGTGCCACCAGTGATTTGAGCAGGGGATGGGGACAAGAGACCCAGTACTTC	CATSDLSRGWGQETQYF
TRBV9	TRBJ2-2	.	TRBD2	TGTGCCAGCAGCCCCCGGGGAGGGGTCGGGGAGCTGTTTTTT	CASSPRGGVGELFF
TRBV27	TRBJ2-1	.	TRBD2	TGTGCCAGGTCTAAAAGCGGGGTCGACAATGAGCAGTTCTTC	CARSKSGVDNEQFF
TRBV5-1	TRBJ1-1	.	.	TGCGCCAGCAGCGCAGGGAATCGGGACACTGAAGCTTTCTTT	CASSAGNRDTEAFF
TRBV11-2	TRBJ1-4	.	TRBD1	TGTGCCAGCAGCCCGGGACAGGGGCGGGATGAAAAACTGTTTTTT	CASSPGQGRDEKLFF
TRBV7-7	TRBJ2-3	.	.	TGTGCCAGCAGCCCCCTCGGAGAGTCCACAGATACGCAGTATTTT	CASSPLGESTDTQYF
TRBV19	TRBJ2-1	.	TRBD2	TGTGCCAGTAGGGAAGTTAGCGGGAGTGGGTATGAGCAGTTCTTC	CASREVSGSGYEQFF
TRBV7-2	TRBJ2-1	.	TRBD2	TGTGCCAGCAGCCCGGGGCTAGCGGGAGGGCAAGTCTTCTTC	CASSPGLAGGQVFF
TRBV6-2/TRBV6-3	TRBJ1-2	.	TRBD1	TGTGCCAGCAGTTCAGGGGGCGATGGCTACACCTTC	CASSSGGDGYTF
TRBV10-2	TRBJ2-1	.	.	TGCGCCAGCAGTGAGTTACGAGACGGGGAGCAGTTCTTC	CASSELRDGEQFF
TRBV5-4	TRBJ2-5	.	TRBD2	TGTGCCAGCAGCTTGGGGGCGGGAGGGCCTTCAGAGACCCAGTACTTC	CASSLGAGGPSETQYF
TRBV20-1	TRBJ1-1	.	.	TGCAGTGCCCTACCGCGGGAAGCTTTCTTT	CSALPREAFF
TRBV6-5	TRBJ1-6	few	.	TGTGCCAGCAGTTACTCGACGGGGGGAAGTGGTTCACCCCTCCACTTT	CASSYSTGGSGSPLHF
TRBV9	TRBJ2-1	.	TRBD2	TGTGCCAGCAGCGTCCTAGCGGGGGGCTTGGTCTTC	CASSVLAGGLVF
TRBV2	TRBJ1-1	.	.	TGTGCCAGCAGTGTAATCAGACAGAACACTGAAGCTTTCTTT	CASSVIRQNTEAFF
TRBV5-1	TRBJ2-3	.	TRBD2	TGCGCCAGCAGCTCGAGTCTAGCGGGAGGTGATACGCAGTATTTT	CASSSSLAGGDTQYF
TRBV11-2	TRBJ1-6	.	TRBD1	TGTGCCAGCAGCTTGACCGGCCAGGGGGGTTCACCCCTCCACTTT	CASSLTGQGGSPLHF
TRBV28	TRBJ2-1	.	TRBD2	TGTGCCAGCAGGACTAGCGGGGATTCCTACAATGAGCAGTTCTTC	CASRTSGDSYNEQFF
TRBV11-3	TRBJ2-1	.	TRBD2	TGTGCCAGCAGCCCCCGTGGGGGGAGGGGTGTTAATGAGCAGTTCTTC	CASSPRGGRGVNEQFF
TRBV6-5	TRBJ1-1	.	.	TGTGCCTCCCTCGCGGGGATCATGAACACTGAAGCTTTCTTT	CASLAGIMNTEAFF
TRBV10-3	TRBJ1-5	.	.	TGTGCCATCAGTGATCCCCTTACTGGGGAGGCCCAGCATTTT	CAISDPLTGEAQHF
TRBV29-1	TRBJ2-1	.	TRBD2	TGCAGCGCTAGCGGGGGGTCCTACAATGAGCAGTTCTTC	CSASGGSYNEQFF
TRBV11-2	TRBJ2-1	.	.	TGTGCCAGCAGCTCCCTAGGACAGTACAATGAGCAGTTCTTC	CASSSLGQYNEQFF
TRBV12-3/TRBV12-4	TRBJ2-1	.	TRBD2	TGTGCCAGCAGTCCCGGGACTAGCGGGAATTTTTTCTTC	CASSPGTSGNFFF
TRBV7-3	TRBJ1-1	.	.	TGTGCCAGCAGCTTATTAGGAGACACTGAAGCTTTCTTT	CASSLLGDTEAFF
TRBV27	TRBJ2-1	.	TRBD1	TGTGCCAGCAGACTAGGGGGACAGAGGATCTACAATGAGCAGTTCTTC	CASRLGGQRIYNEQFF
TRBV25-1	TRBJ2-3	.	.	TGTGCCAGCAGCGTAACAGATACGCAGTATTTT	CASSVTDTQYF
TRBV28	TRBJ2-3	few	.	TGTGCCAGCAGCCCCCTGAGTTTTCTCACAGATACGCAGTATTTT	CASSPLSFLTDTQYF
TRBV6-5	TRBJ1-2	.	TRBD1	TGTGCCAGCAGTTATACGGGACAGGGGGAGTATGGCTACACCTTC	CASSYTGQGEYGYTF
TRBV4-3	TRBJ1-1	.	TRBD1	TGCGCCAGCAGCTGGGGGGACAGGGGTGGCACTGAAGCTTTCTTT	CASSWGDRGGTEAFF
TRBV9	TRBJ2-2	.	.	TGTGCCAGCAGCGTCAGGGCCGGGGAGCTGTTTTTT	CASSVRAGELFF
TRBV5-1	TRBJ2-3	once	.	TGCGCCAGCAGCTTGGCCGGTGGTAGCCGCACAGATACGCAGTATTTT	CASSLAGGSRTDTQYF
TRBV28	TRBJ2-1	.	.	TGTGCCAGCCGGGAACAAGGTTACAATGAGCAGTTCTTC	CASREQGYNEQFF
TRBV5-1	TRBJ2-5	.	TRBD1	TGCGCCAGCAGCCCAGGACAGGTTCAAGAGACCCAGTACTTC	CASSPGQVQETQYF
TRBV18	TRBJ1-6	.	TRBD1	TGTGCCAGCTCACCGTTGGACAGGGGCCATTCACCCCTCCACTTT	CASSPLDRGHSPLHF
TRBV6-5	TRBJ2-7	.	.	TGTGCCAGCAGCCCCGGGAGCCCAAAATACGAGCAGTACTTC	CASSPGSPKYEQYF
TRBV6-5	TRBJ1-6	.	.	TGTGCCAGCAGAAAAGCGGGACACGGAGGGGCACCCCTCCACTTT	CASRKAGHGGAPLHF
TRBV5-1	TRBJ1-1	.	TRBD1	TGCGCCAGCAGCTTCGGGACAGGCGCTGAAGCTTTCTTT	CASSFGTGAEAFF
TRBV5-1	TRBJ1-2	once	TRBD1	TGCGCCAGCAGTCTAATGACAGGGGACTATGGCTACACCTTC	CASSLMTGDYGYTF
TRBV29-1	TRBJ1-2	.	.	TGCAGCGTGGGCGGAGGGGGTAACGGCTACACCTTC	CSVGGGGNGYTF
TRBV3-1/TRBV3-2	TRBJ2-7	once	TRBD1	TGTGCCAGCAGCCAAGGACAGGGGGCCCCCTACGAGCAGTACTTC	CASSQGQGAPYEQYF
TRBV30	TRBJ2-1	.	.	TGTGCCTGGAGTTTTGGCGGGATGAACAATGAGCAGTTCTTC	CAWSFGGMNNEQFF
TRBV7-7	TRBJ2-2	few	TRBD2	TGTGCCAGCAGCCCAAGCGTGAACCGGGAGGGCGGGGAGCTGTTTTTT	CASSPSVNREGGELFF